Listed below are T cell receptor beta chains from one sample, sequenced in a study of CD8 T cells in Susac syndrome. Via MiXCR, TCRdb re-called the immunoSEQ multiplex PCR reads, giving one row per CDR3 protein. The profile covers some 150,000 distinct CDR3 sequences, with roughly 95% appearing a single time and 0.07% to 0.1% taken by the ten largest. The sample consisted of CD4+ T cells from PBMCs. All receptors come from a human donor in good health. CDR3s include the opening cysteine and the closing phenylalanine or tryptophan. Each record gives: V gene, J gene, CDR3 protein.

>TRBV3-1|TRBJ2-6
CASSQGGTGVTGANVLTF
>TRBV9|TRBJ2-2
CASSVGFTGELFF
>TRBV29-1|TRBJ2-7
CSVARDRSYEQYF
>TRBV5-8|TRBJ2-4
CASSVRSRLVNIQYF
>TRBV10-3|TRBJ2-7
CATGERESDEQYF
>TRBV18|TRBJ2-7
CASSLQDSPYEQYF
>TRBV5-4|TRBJ2-1
CASSQRAGGNEQFF
>TRBV29-1|TRBJ1-1
CSVVVGGDTEAFF
>TRBV10-1|TRBJ2-1
CASSYRDGGINEQFF
>TRBV28|TRBJ2-6
CASSDFVGSGANVLTF
>TRBV30|TRBJ2-7
CAWSPRGSEQYF
>TRBV20-1|TRBJ2-1
CSAITSSRVGQFF
>TRBV25-1|TRBJ2-7
CASSSGSSNEQYF
>TRBV7-2|TRBJ2-1
CASSLRPSGSNEQFF
>TRBV20-1|TRBJ1-4
CSARDQVEKLFF
>TRBV20-1|TRBJ1-2
CSAKSLVVSHGYTF
>TRBV25-1|TRBJ1-4
CASSESRPATNEKLFF
>TRBV18|TRBJ1-2
CASSPGTGTRYTF
>TRBV14|TRBJ2-5
CASSQDPRVGTQYF
>TRBV27|TRBJ2-5
CASSLGYGETQYF
>TRBV6-2/TRBV6-3|TRBJ2-6
CASIPSGANVLTF
>TRBV9|TRBJ2-3
CASSVGGASTDTQYF
>TRBV7-8|TRBJ1-4
CASSLNTGQGSEKLFF
>TRBV6-5|TRBJ2-2
CASSYWAGELFF
>TRBV20-1|TRBJ2-1
CSAGRTGRNEQFF
>TRBV9|TRBJ2-7
CASSLQSNSYEQYF
>TRBV5-1|TRBJ1-1
CASSLYRDTEAFF
>TRBV4-1|TRBJ1-2
CASSPNDGPRGYGYTF
>TRBV18|TRBJ2-2
CASSPRGPGTNTGELFF
>TRBV5-1|TRBJ2-7
CASSPLLARGDEQYF
>TRBV18|TRBJ1-1
CASSALVGLGTEAFF
>TRBV9|TRBJ2-7
CASSVGQVSPYEQYF
>TRBV18|TRBJ2-7
CASSPQGDSYEQYF
>TRBV5-6|TRBJ2-5
CASSFSVAGGPETQYF
>TRBV20-1|TRBJ1-2
CSARVGGQGYGYTF
>TRBV20-1|TRBJ2-7
CSARDLAGAREQYF
>TRBV2|TRBJ1-1
CASKFQALNTEAFF
>TRBV9|TRBJ2-7
CASSRSTGTSYEQYF
>TRBV7-8|TRBJ2-1
CASSFSHRREQFF
>TRBV11-3|TRBJ2-1
CASSPDRGYEQFF
>TRBV25-1|TRBJ1-2
CASSEPGTGDGYTF
>TRBV6-5|TRBJ2-7
CASSYGTEGTYEQYF
>TRBV11-2|TRBJ2-7
CASSLGSGWDYEQYF
>TRBV15|TRBJ1-3
CAIRRGGTGNTIYF
>TRBV5-6|TRBJ1-3
CASSLTGAGGNTIYF
>TRBV30|TRBJ1-2
CAWSEGIGYTF
>TRBV6-1|TRBJ2-2
CASSEGIRGGTGELFF
>TRBV20-1|TRBJ1-5
CSAYRGGQPQHF
>TRBV5-5|TRBJ2-6
CASSLAVSSGANVLTF